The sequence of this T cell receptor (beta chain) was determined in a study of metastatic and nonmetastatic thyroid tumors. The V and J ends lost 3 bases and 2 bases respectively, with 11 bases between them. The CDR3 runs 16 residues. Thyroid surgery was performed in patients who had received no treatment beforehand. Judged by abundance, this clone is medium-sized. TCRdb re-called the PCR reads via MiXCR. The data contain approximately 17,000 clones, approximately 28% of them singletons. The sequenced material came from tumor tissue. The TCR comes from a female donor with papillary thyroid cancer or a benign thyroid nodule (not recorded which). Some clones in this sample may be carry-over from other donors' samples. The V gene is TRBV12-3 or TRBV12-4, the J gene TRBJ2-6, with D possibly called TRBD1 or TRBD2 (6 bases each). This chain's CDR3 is CASSFGGGTGANVLTF. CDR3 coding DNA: TGTGCCAGCAGTTTCGGAGGGGGGACTGGGGCCAACGTCCTGACTTTC.